The 21 T cell receptor beta chains below all came from one sample that was sequenced in a study of blood T cell repertoires in COVID-19. The assay was immunoSEQ multiplex PCR, and TCRdb's table has in-frame clones only and misses some. The sample shows a few hundred thousand clones, roughly 88% of them seen only once. What was sequenced was PBMCs or T cells enriched from blood (not recorded which). These receptors were obtained from a woman aged 25 to 39 who had recovered from COVID-19.

The V call is TRBV4-1, the J call TRBJ1-2; tentatively, D is TRBD1 (6 bases). This CDR3 spans 15 amino acids. Germline loops: CDR1 MGHRA, CDR2 YSYEKL. The V gene lost 0 bases and the J gene lost 4 bases, with 12 bases spanning the gap. Here the CDR3 DNA reads TGCGCCAGCAGCCAAGATCCGGACAGCTCCTATGGCTACACCTTC. It codes for CASSQDPDSSYGYTF.

The chain joins TRBV28 to TRBJ1-2, with D possibly being TRBD1 (6 bases). The CDR3 is 14 residues long. V was cut by 3 bases and J by 8 bases, with 16 bases left in between. The V gene's germline CDR1 is MDHEN and CDR2 SYDVKM. This chain's CDR3 is CASSLDSVFLGYTF. CDR3 nucleotides: TGTGCCAGCAGTTTGGACAGCGTTTTTCTGGGCTACACCTTC.

The chain recombines TRBV30 with TRBJ2-2; 9 bases align to TRBD1. In germline, CDR1 is GTSNPN, CDR2 SVGIG (reference sequence). J was trimmed by 0 bases and V by 8 bases; bases with no gene match: 13. The CDR3 contains 17 residues. CDR3 nucleotides: TGTGCCGGGGACCGGGACAGGGCGTTCGCGAACACCGGGGAGCTGTTTTTT. This sequence encodes CAGDRDRAFANTGELFF.

This clone was counted a single time. The chain has TRBV5-1 and TRBJ2-5, with no clear D. The CDR3 is 15 residues long. The V end lost 1 base, the J end lost 0 bases, and 10 bases lay between the germline ends. The V gene's germline CDR1 is SGHRS and CDR2 YFSETQ. As DNA, the CDR3 is TGCGCCAGCAGCTTGCAGAGGCTGAACCAAGAGACCCAGTACTTC. This encodes CASSLQRLNQETQYF.

The chain carries TRBV11-3 and TRBJ2-2; 7 nucleotides line up with TRBD2. The CDR3 totals 17 residues. Trimming took 4 bases from V and 5 from J; bases not matched to a gene: 13. Germline CDR1 and CDR2: SGHNT and YENEEA. This CDR3 reads CASSSGRREKWTGELFF. The CDR3 region has the DNA TGTGCCAGCAGCTCAGGGCGGCGGGAGAAATGGACCGGGGAGCTGTTTTTT.

The chain uses TRBV19 and TRBJ1-2; 9 bases line up with TRBD1. The CDR3 has 14 residues. V shed 5 bases, J shed 4 bases, and the junction held 5 bases outside the gene matches. Germline lookup yields CDR1 LNHDA and CDR2 SQIVND (reference sequence). DNA for the CDR3: TGTGCCAGTAGTCACAGGGGGCGCGTCTATGGCTACACCTTC. It codes for CASSHRGRVYGYTF.

J is TRBJ2-2 and V is TRBV5-6, with TRBD1 matching over 10 bases. V was pared by 2 bases and J by 5 bases, with 6 bases of the junction left unmatched. The CDR3 contains 16 residues. From germline, CDR1 is SGHDT and CDR2 YYEEEE. The CDR3 DNA follows: TGTGCCAGCAGCTTCCGGGACAGGGGTGGGACCGGGGAGCTGTTTTTT. Its protein product is CASSFRDRGGTGELFF. Based on the CDR3 plus reference TRBV5-6 and TRBJ2-2, the full variable domain is DAGVTQSPTHLIKTRGQQVTLRCSPKSGHDTVSWYQQALGQGPQFIFQYYEEEERQRGNFPDRFSGHQFPNYSSELNVNALLLGDSALYLCASSFRDRGGTGELFFGEGSRLTVL.

This clone was seen more than once but under ten times. This sequence joins TRBV15 and TRBJ1-2, with D possibly TRBD1 on 6 matching bases. V shed 6 bases and J shed 5 bases, with 10 bases lying between them. Germline V gives CDR1 LNHNV, CDR2 YYDKDF (reference sequence). CDR3 length: 12 residues. CDR3 region: CATSHRDYGYTF. The DNA of the CDR3 is TGTGCCACCAGTCACAGGGATTATGGCTACACCTTC. The entire variable domain, with the rest obtained from reference TRBV15 and TRBJ1-2, is as follows: DAMVIQNPRYQVTQFGKPVTLSCSQTLNHNVMYWYQQKSSQAPKLLFHYYDKDFNNEADTPDNFQSRRPNTSFCFLDIRSPGLGDTAMYLCATSHRDYGYTFGSGTRLTVV.

CDR3 in DNA: TGTGCCAGCAGCTACCTCGCGGGGGCCTCCTACAATGAGCAGTTCTTC. Its protein is CASSYLAGASYNEQFF. The chain recombines TRBV11-2 with TRBJ2-1, with D perhaps TRBD2 (7 bases). The CDR3 is made up of 16 amino acids. Between the trimmed V and J ends, which lost 4 bases and 0 bases, there was a span of 13 bases. Germline CDR1 SGHAT, CDR2 FQNNGV.

The J gene is TRBJ2-1, the V gene TRBV5-1; TRBD2 matches at 7 bases. The germline V gene encodes CDR1 SGHRS and CDR2 YFSETQ. The CDR3 consists of 15 residues. The ends lost 0 bases at V and 6 bases at J; junction bases unmatched: 6. The CDR3 nucleotides are TGCGCCAGCAGCTTGGTGGCTAGCGGCTCCAATGAGCAGTTCTTC. It encodes CASSLVASGSNEQFF.

This sequence joins TRBV27 and TRBJ2-2; D is ambiguous. Trimming removed 5 bases at V and 2 bases at J, with 12 bases between. This CDR3 comprises 15 residues. Per germline, CDR1 MNHEY and CDR2 SMNVEV (reference sequence). The CDR3 loop reads CASSREVPNTGELFF. DNA of the CDR3: TGTGCCAGCAGTCGAGAAGTCCCCAACACCGGGGAGCTGTTTTTT.

This chain joins TRBV2 and TRBJ2-7; no reliable D call. Trimming removed 8 bases from V and 2 bases from J, with 10 bases in between. This CDR3 spans 12 amino acids. Germline V gene data show CDR1 as SNHLY and CDR2 as FYNNEI. CDR3 protein: CASEASPYEQYF. The CDR3 DNA sequence: TGTGCCAGCGAAGCCTCTCCCTACGAGCAGTACTTC.

The chain links TRBV20-1 to TRBJ1-2, with D perhaps TRBD1 (5 bases). V was cut by 3 bases and J by 4 bases, with 15 bases left in between. The CDR3 totals 14 residues. Looked up from germline, CDR1 is DFQATT and CDR2 is SNEGSKA (reference sequence). Written as DNA, the CDR3 is TGCAGTGCTAGTTCGGACACGGACCCCTATGGCTACACCTTC. This gives the protein CSASSDTDPYGYTF.

V and J are TRBV7-6 and TRBJ1-6; D is perhaps TRBD1 (6 bases). The CDR3 is 15 amino acids. Germline assignment: CDR1 SGHVS and CDR2 FNYEAQ. V shed 0 bases and J shed 5 bases, with 8 bases lying between them. This CDR3 is CASSLAGDNNSPLHF. The CDR3 DNA reads TGTGCCAGCAGCTTAGCGGGGGACAATAATTCACCCCTCCACTTT.

The chain links TRBV10-3 to TRBJ2-1; TRBD1 is a possible D gene (5 bases). The germline CDR1 and CDR2 sequences are ENHRY and SYGVKD. V was pared by 7 bases and J by 1 base, with 20 bases between. The CDR3 is 17 amino acids. The CDR3 DNA reads as TGTGCCATCACCCCCAGGGCCAGCGACATATCCTACAATGAGCAGTTCTTC. Translation: CAITPRASDISYNEQFF.

This clone occurred once. The chain has TRBV27 and TRBJ2-7, with TRBD1 identical over 7 bases. Germline trimming cut 4 bases from V and 5 bases from J; bases unmatched to any gene: 8. The CDR3 covers 14 residues. In germline, CDR1 is MNHEY, CDR2 SMNVEV (reference sequence). CDR3 nucleotides: TGTGCCAGCAGTTCACGACAGGGTTTCCACGAGCAGTACTTC. As protein: CASSSRQGFHEQYF.

This clone is a singleton in its sample. The V gene is TRBV27, the J gene TRBJ1-1; 8 nucleotides align to TRBD1. J lost 4 bases, V lost 6 bases, and 10 bases had no gene match. This CDR3 spans 15 amino acids. Germline-derived CDR1 and CDR2 are MNHEY and SMNVEV (reference sequence). The CDR3 region is CASSWTGRGGTEAFF. As DNA, the CDR3 is TGTGCCAGCAGCTGGACAGGGAGGGGTGGCACTGAAGCTTTCTTT.

This chain joins TRBV11-2 and TRBJ1-6, with D unclear. Germline loops: CDR1 SGHAT, CDR2 FQNNGV. The CDR3 is 13 residues long. V was clipped by 0 bases and J by 10 bases, with 7 bases between them. Written as DNA, the CDR3 is TGTGCCAGCAGCTTAGAGCCGGGGTCACCCCTCCACTTT. This encodes CASSLEPGSPLHF.

This clone was picked up one time. The J gene is TRBJ1-2, the V gene TRBV2; 10 bases are a match to TRBD1. The CDR3 sequence is 16 residues long. CDR1 is SNHLY, CDR2 FYNNEI, per germline. After removal of 6 bases from V and 2 bases from J, the junction contained 9 bases not matched to a gene. The CDR3 sequence is CASSPRRGQGNYGYTF. The CDR3 DNA reads as TGTGCCAGCAGCCCTCGACGGGGACAGGGGAACTATGGCTACACCTTC.

The V call is TRBV24-1, the J call TRBJ1-2; weak D call: TRBD1 (5 bases). The CDR3 has 15 amino acids. V dropped 10 bases and J dropped 4 bases, with 21 bases sitting between them. Germline assignment: CDR1 KGHDR and CDR2 SFDVKD. CDR3 nucleotides: TGTGCCACAGAAACAGGACCCAGGGAAGTCTATGGCTACACCTTC. This encodes CATETGPREVYGYTF.

The gene calls are TRBV10-3 and TRBJ2-3; 9 nucleotides agree with TRBD1. The V gene end was trimmed by 0 bases and the J gene end by 2 bases; junction bases not matched to a gene: 15. This CDR3 has 20 residues. The germline V gene has CDR1 ENHRY and CDR2 SYGVKD. The CDR3 region is CAISESRSPFDRGNTDTQYF. For the CDR3, the DNA is TGTGCCATCAGTGAGTCGAGAAGTCCCTTCGACAGGGGGAACACAGATACGCAGTATTTT.